One sample yielded the 5 T cell receptor beta chains listed below, sequenced in a study of blood T cell repertoires in COVID-19. Sequencing was performed with immunoSEQ multiplex PCR; in TCRdb, only in-frame clones are kept and a portion is missing. The top ten hold 0.55% of the sample, which has some 150,000 clones, 91% seen once. Sequenced material: peripheral blood. The receptors come from a man in his fifties or sixties with acute or convalescent COVID-19.

The genes are TRBV7-9 and TRBJ2-5; 8 bases fit TRBD2. Looked up from germline, CDR1 is SEHNR and CDR2 is FQNEAQ (reference sequence). The V and J ends lost 5 bases and 1 base, in that order; junction bases with no gene match: 9. The CDR3 runs to 16 residues. CDR3 sequence (DNA): TGTGCCAGCAGCCCGTCGACTAGCGAGACCCAAGAGACCCAGTACTTC. The encoded protein is CASSPSTSETQETQYF.

The chain employs TRBV5-1 and TRBJ1-2; no reliable D call. The CDR3 contains 14 residues. The germline gives CDR1 SGHRS, CDR2 YFSETQ. V was trimmed by 4 bases and J by 0 bases, leaving 10 bases between them. The CDR3 DNA follows: TGCGCCAGCAGCCACCCACTTGCTAACTATGGCTACACCTTC. Its protein is CASSHPLANYGYTF.

The rearrangement links TRBV21-1 to TRBJ2-1; the D call TRBD2 from the table was never checked on the DNA. TRBV21-1 is given as a pseudogene. This CDR3 region has 19 residues. The CDR3 coding sequence is TGTGCCAGCAGCACGCCAAGGGGGGGAGAGACCATGGACCACAATGAGCAGTTCTTC. Translating gives CASSTPRGGETMDHNEQFF.

This chain connects TRBV7-3 to TRBJ2-2; perhaps TRBD1 as D (5 bases). Between the trimmed V and J ends, which lost 1 base and 1 base, there was a span of 10 bases. Germline V gene sequence: CDR1 SGHTA, CDR2 FQGTGA. CDR3 length equals 16 residues. CDR3 nucleotides: TGTGCCAGCAGCTTAAAGGGGCAGGGGAACACCGGGGAGCTGTTTTTT. It specifies CASSLKGQGNTGELFF.

The chain uses TRBV19 and TRBJ1-5; tentatively, D is TRBD1 (5 bases). Germline V gives CDR1 LNHDA, CDR2 SQIVND (reference sequence). The V and J ends lost 3 bases and 0 bases respectively, with 9 bases between them. The length of the CDR3 is 15 residues. CDR3 bases: TGTGCCAGTAGTATGGGACTGAATAGCAATCAGCCCCAGCATTTT. This encodes CASSMGLNSNQPQHF.